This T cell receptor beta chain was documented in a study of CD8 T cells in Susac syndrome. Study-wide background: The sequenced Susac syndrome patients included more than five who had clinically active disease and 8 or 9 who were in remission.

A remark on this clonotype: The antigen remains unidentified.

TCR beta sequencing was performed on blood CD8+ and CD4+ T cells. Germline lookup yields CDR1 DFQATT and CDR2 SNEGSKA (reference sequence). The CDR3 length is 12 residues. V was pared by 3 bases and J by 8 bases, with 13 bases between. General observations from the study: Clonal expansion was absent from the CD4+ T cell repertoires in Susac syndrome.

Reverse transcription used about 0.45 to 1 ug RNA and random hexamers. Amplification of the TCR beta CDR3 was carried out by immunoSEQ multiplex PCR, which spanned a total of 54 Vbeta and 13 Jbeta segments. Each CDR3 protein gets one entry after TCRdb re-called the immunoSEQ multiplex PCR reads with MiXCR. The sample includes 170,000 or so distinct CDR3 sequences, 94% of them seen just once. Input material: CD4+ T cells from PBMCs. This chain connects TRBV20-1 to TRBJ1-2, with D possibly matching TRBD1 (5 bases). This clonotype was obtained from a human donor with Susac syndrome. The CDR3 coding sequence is TGCAGTGCTAGCCTCCCAGGGAGCGGCTACACCTTC. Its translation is CSASLPGSGYTF.